Below are 13 T cell receptor beta chains sequenced from a single sample in a study of cytomegalovirus exposure and HLA in healthy donors. The PCR used 60 Vbeta and 13 Jbeta primers. This table comes from immunoSEQ multiplex PCR, and its TCRdb copy is limited to in-frame clones, with some not included. In the table there are roughly 200,000 clones, 70% to 85% of which are singletons. Sequenced material: PBMCs. The origin of the receptors is a woman in her fifties or sixties in good health and CMV-seropositive.

The gene calls are TRBV10-2 and TRBJ1-2; D is possibly TRBD1 (6 bases). Between the trimmed V and J ends, which lost 2 bases and 2 bases, there was a span of 9 bases. Germline CDR1 reads WSHSY; CDR2 reads SAAADI. The CDR3 spans 14 residues. CDR3: CASSEGGGNYGYTF. CDR3 nucleotides: TGCGCCAGCAGTGAGGGGGGCGGGAACTATGGCTACACCTTC.

The chain carries TRBV7-2 and TRBJ1-3; the match to TRBD1 covers 9 bases. The trim removed 6 bases at V and 2 bases at J, leaving 11 bases unmatched. Per the germline V gene, CDR1 is SGHTA and CDR2 is FQGNSA. CDR3 size: 17 residues. As DNA, the CDR3 is TGTGCCAGCAGTCCAAACAGGGGGACAGGGACTGGAAACACCATATATTTT. It yields the protein CASSPNRGTGTGNTIYF.

The chain links TRBV4-3 to TRBJ2-1, with D unresolved. CDR1 is LGHNA and CDR2 is YSLEER in the germline V gene. This CDR3 has 15 amino acids. V gave up 0 bases and J gave up 0 bases, with 6 bases separating them. This chain's CDR3 is CASSQDRGSYNEQFF. In DNA, the CDR3 is TGCGCCAGCAGCCAAGATCGAGGCTCCTACAATGAGCAGTTCTTC.

The chain uses TRBV30 and TRBJ2-1; 7 bases are shared with TRBD1. The CDR3 spans 12 residues. Trimming removed 4 bases from V and 12 bases from J; junction bases left unmatched: 9. Germline V lookup: CDR1 GTSNPN, CDR2 SVGIG (reference sequence). CDR3 DNA: TGTGCCTGGACACCCCAGGGGGATGGGCAGTTCTTC. This encodes CAWTPQGDGQFF.

The count of this clone is one. V is TRBV1 and J is TRBJ1-1. TRBV1 is a pseudogene locus. The CDR3 covers 17 residues. The CDR3 DNA sequence: TGCACCAGCAGCCAGGGTGACGGAGGAAAAATGAACACTGAAGCTTTCTTT. Translating gives CTSSQGDGGKMNTEAFF.

V gene TRBV7-2 combines with J gene TRBJ1-6, with a tentative D call TRBD1 (5 bases). Germline V gene data show CDR1 as SGHTA and CDR2 as FQGNSA. The CDR3 is 15 amino acids. Trimming stripped 2 bases from V and 6 bases from J, with 11 bases between. CDR3 nucleotide sequence: TGTGCCAGCAGCTTAAATTTAGGGGCTAATTCACCCCTCCACTTT. Protein: CASSLNLGANSPLHF.

The rearrangement joins TRBV5-1 to TRBJ1-3; a possible D gene is TRBD1 (6 bases). The V gene lost 7 bases and the J gene lost 4 bases, with 18 bases spanning the gap. The germline V gene has CDR1 SGHRS and CDR2 YFSETQ. The CDR3 runs to 15 residues. As DNA, the CDR3 is TGCGCCAGCGGACCGACAGGACTCGTCGGAAACACCATATATTTT. The encoded protein is CASGPTGLVGNTIYF.

Only one count was recorded for this clone. This same CDR3 is encoded by further DNA sequences in the sample. The chain carries TRBV7-7 and TRBJ2-3; no clear D. The germline V gene encodes CDR1 SSHAT and CDR2 FNYEAQ (reference sequence). The CDR3 is made up of 15 amino acids. Between the trimmed V and J ends, which lost 2 bases and 0 bases, there was a span of 9 bases. The CDR3 is CASSLRHTSTDTQYF. The CDR3 DNA reads as TGTGCCAGCAGCTTACGACATACTAGCACAGATACGCAGTATTTT.

The table lists this clone with a count of one. The chain uses TRBV7-9 and TRBJ1-5; maybe TRBD1 (6 bases). The CDR3 covers 14 residues. Trimming removed 5 bases from V and 1 base from J, with 9 bases in between. Germline V gene data show CDR1 as SEHNR and CDR2 as FQNEAQ (reference sequence). This CDR3 is CASSQDRSNQPQHF. The CDR3 DNA follows: TGTGCCAGCAGCCAGGACAGAAGCAATCAGCCCCAGCATTTT.

The chain joins TRBV11-1 to TRBJ2-7, with TRBD2 identical over 8 bases. The germline gives CDR1 SGHAT, CDR2 FQDESV (reference sequence). Trimming at V came to 5 bases and at J to 4 bases, leaving 7 bases not matched to a gene. This CDR3 contains 14 residues. CDR3 region: CASSPLLAGYEQYF. The CDR3 DNA is TGTGCCAGCAGCCCCCTCCTAGCGGGTTACGAGCAGTACTTC.

This clone was seen once. The chain is built from TRBV30 and TRBJ1-5; 7 bases align to TRBD1. Trimming removed 2 bases from V and 5 bases from J; junction bases left unmatched: 3. This CDR3 is built from 13 residues. Germline loops: CDR1 GTSNPN, CDR2 SVGIG (reference sequence). The CDR3 sequence is CAWSRGQDQPQHF. Here the CDR3 DNA reads TGTGCCTGGAGTAGGGGGCAGGATCAGCCCCAGCATTTT.

The J gene is TRBJ2-2, the V gene TRBV19, with 14 nucleotides matching TRBD2. The CDR3 is 20 residues long. CDR1 is LNHDA and CDR2 is SQIVND in the germline V gene (reference sequence). J was trimmed by 5 bases and V by 5 bases; bases with no gene match: 16. In nucleotides, the CDR3 is TGTGCCAGTAGTGCCCAGGCCGGGACTAGCGGGAGTTTATGGACCGGGGAGCTGTTTTTT. Translating it yields CASSAQAGTSGSLWTGELFF.

Comment on this clone: Other DNA sequences in the same sample also yield this CDR3. This rearrangement joins TRBV5-1 to TRBJ1-2, with TRBD1 matching 8 bases. Germline V gene sequence: CDR1 SGHRS, CDR2 YFSETQ. This CDR3 region has 14 residues. V was pared by 0 bases and J by 2 bases, with 0 bases of the junction left unmatched. This CDR3 reads CASSLGQGNYGYTF. CDR3 bases: TGCGCCAGCAGCTTGGGACAGGGGAACTATGGCTACACCTTC.